This T cell receptor beta chain stems from a study of spatial heterogeneity in lung cancer. Study background: Alpha-chain detections were consistently fewer than beta-chain detections among the sequences. Raw sequencing reads included, on average, more than ten appearances of each unique TCR and UMI combination.

Germline lookup yields CDR1 SNHLY and CDR2 FYNNEI. The CDR3 extends over 13 amino acids. V lost 4 bases to trimming and J lost 5 bases, with 11 bases between them. Time point defined: sample taken at primary tumor resection. Sequencing covered unsorted whole RNA taken from tumor, nontumor lung or frozen PBMC. This clonotype has ten or more counts. This beta chain is a stray read from a library made for alpha chains; its abundance is not meaningful. TCRdb itself ran the 5' RACE reads through MiXCR, one entry per CDR3 protein. This table has about 15,000 distinct CDR3 sequences, 3% to 4.5% appearing once.

The gene calls are TRBV2 and TRBJ1-2; D possibly corresponds to TRBD1 (6 bases). This clonotype was sampled from a male donor with early-stage non-small cell lung cancer. This material consisted of normal lung tissue next to the tumor, taken at surgery. Written as DNA, the CDR3 is TGTGCCAGCAGTGGGGGGCCCGGGTATGGCTACACCTTC. Its translation is CASSGGPGYGYTF.